This entry describes one TCR beta chain. Measured with immunoSEQ multiplex PCR; TCRdb has only the in-frame clones, and not every one. Among 45,000 or so clones listed, 73% were seen once. This entry comes from a study of radiotherapy plus CTLA-4 blockade in lung cancer. Trimming removed 4 bases from V and 5 bases from J; junction bases left unmatched: 11. The CDR3 is 15 residues long. Germline V gene data show CDR1 as GTSNPN and CDR2 as SVGIG (reference sequence). The chain employs TRBV30 and TRBJ1-3, with 7 bases lining up with TRBD1. This clonotype was obtained from a human donor with non-small cell lung cancer who had a complete response to radiotherapy plus ipilimumab. The specimen comprised peripheral blood, sampled from a patient treated with radiotherapy plus ipilimumab. This CDR3 is CAWTGTARGRNTIYF. Here the CDR3 DNA reads TGTGCCTGGACAGGGACAGCCCGAGGGAGAAACACCATATATTTT.